This TCR beta chain comes out of a study of T cell responses to AZD1222 COVID-19 vaccine. V trimming: 4 bases; J trimming: 4 bases; junction bases outside the gene matches: 4. The germline V gene encodes CDR1 LGHNA and CDR2 YNFKEQ. The CDR3 runs 14 residues. This clone was recorded once. Profiled with immunoSEQ multiplex PCR; TCRdb holds only in-frame clones, not every one. The table shows some 28,000 clones, with roughly 78% occurring only once. The chain combines TRBV4-2 with TRBJ2-3; the match to TRBD2 covers 8 bases. The source is an adult in good health. The sequencing here drew on peripheral blood, taken on day 0 of AZD1222 vaccination. CDR3 amino acids: CASSPGLAPDTQYF. Here the CDR3 DNA reads TGTGCCAGCAGCCCTGGACTAGCCCCAGATACGCAGTATTTT.